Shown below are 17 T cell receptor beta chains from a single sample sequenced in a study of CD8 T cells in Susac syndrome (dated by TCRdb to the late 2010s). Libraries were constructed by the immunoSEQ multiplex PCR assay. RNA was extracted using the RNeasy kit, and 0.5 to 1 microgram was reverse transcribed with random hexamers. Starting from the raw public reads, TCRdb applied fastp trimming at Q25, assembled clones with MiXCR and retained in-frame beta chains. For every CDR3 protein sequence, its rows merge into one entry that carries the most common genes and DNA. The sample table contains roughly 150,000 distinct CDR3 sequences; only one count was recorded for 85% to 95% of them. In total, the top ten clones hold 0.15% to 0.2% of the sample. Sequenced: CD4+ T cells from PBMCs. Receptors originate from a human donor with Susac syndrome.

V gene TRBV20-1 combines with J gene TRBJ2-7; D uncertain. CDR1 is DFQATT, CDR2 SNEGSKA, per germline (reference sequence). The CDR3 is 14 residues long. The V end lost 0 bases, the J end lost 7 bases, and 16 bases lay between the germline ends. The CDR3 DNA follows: TGCAGTGCTAGAGATCGACGGAGCCGGCGGGAGCAGTACTTC. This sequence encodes CSARDRRSRREQYF.

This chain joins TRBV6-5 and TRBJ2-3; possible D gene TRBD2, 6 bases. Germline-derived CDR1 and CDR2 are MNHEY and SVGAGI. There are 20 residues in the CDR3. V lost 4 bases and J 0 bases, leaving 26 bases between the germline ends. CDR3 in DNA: TGTGCCAGCAGTTTACTGGACCTAGCGCGGTCCTTAGCTAGCACAGATACGCAGTATTTT. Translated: CASSLLDLARSLASTDTQYF.

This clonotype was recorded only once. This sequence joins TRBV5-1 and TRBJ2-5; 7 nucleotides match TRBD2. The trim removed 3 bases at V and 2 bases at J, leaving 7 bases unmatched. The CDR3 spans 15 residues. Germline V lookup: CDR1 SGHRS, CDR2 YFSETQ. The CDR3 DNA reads TGCGCCAGCAGCTGGGGACGGGGGGTACAAGAGACCCAGTACTTC. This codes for CASSWGRGVQETQYF.

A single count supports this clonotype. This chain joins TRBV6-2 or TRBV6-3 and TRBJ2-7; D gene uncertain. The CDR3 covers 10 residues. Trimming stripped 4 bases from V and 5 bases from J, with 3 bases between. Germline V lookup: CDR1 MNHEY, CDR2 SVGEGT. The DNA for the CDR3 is TGTGCCAGCAGTTCGCACGAGCAGTACTTC. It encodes CASSSHEQYF.

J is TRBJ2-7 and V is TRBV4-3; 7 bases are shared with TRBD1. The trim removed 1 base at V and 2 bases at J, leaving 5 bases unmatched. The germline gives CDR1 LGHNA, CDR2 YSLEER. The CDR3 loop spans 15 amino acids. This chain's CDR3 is CASSQARQGAYEQYF. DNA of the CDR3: TGCGCCAGCAGCCAAGCTCGGCAGGGGGCCTACGAGCAGTACTTC.

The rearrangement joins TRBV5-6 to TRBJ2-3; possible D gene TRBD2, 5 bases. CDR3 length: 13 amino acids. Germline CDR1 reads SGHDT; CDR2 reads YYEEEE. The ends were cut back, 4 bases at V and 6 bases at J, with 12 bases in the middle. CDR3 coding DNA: TGTGCCAGCAGCCTCCGGGGTGTCGATACGCAGTATTTT. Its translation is CASSLRGVDTQYF.

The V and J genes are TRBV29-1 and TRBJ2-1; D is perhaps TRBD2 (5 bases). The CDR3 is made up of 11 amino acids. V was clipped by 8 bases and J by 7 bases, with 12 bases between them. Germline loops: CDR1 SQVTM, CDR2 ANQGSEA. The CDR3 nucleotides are TGCAGCACAAATCGAGGGAATGAGCAGTTCTTC. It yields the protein CSTNRGNEQFF.

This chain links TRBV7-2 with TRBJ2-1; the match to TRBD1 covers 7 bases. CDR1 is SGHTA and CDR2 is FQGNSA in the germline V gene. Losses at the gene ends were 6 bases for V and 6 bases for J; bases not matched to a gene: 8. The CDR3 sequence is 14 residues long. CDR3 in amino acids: CASSYRGRVNEQFF. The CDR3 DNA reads TGTGCCAGCAGTTATAGGGGGCGCGTCAATGAGCAGTTCTTC.

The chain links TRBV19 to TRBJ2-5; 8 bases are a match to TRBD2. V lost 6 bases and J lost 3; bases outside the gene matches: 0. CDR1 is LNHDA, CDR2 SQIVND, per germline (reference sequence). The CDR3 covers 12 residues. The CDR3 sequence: CASRAGEETQYF. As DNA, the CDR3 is TGTGCCAGTAGAGCGGGGGAAGAGACCCAGTACTTC. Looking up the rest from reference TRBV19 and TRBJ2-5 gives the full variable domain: DGGITQSPKYLFRKEGQNVTLSCEQNLNHDAMYWYRQDPGQGLRLIYYSQIVNDFQKGDIAEGYSVSREKKESFPLTVTSAQKNPTAFYLCASRAGEETQYFGPGTRLLVL.

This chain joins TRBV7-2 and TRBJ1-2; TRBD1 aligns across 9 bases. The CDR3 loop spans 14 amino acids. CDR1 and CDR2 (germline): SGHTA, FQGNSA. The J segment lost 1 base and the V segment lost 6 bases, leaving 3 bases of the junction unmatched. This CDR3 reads CASSGTGYNYGYTF. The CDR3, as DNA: TGTGCCAGCAGTGGGACAGGGTATAACTATGGCTACACCTTC. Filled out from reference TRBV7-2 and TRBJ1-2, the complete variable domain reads GAGVSQSPSNKVTEKGKDVELRCDPISGHTALYWYRQSLGQGLEFLIYFQGNSAPDKSGLPSDRFSAERTGGSVSTLTIQRTQQEDSAVYLCASSGTGYNYGYTFGSGTRLTVV.

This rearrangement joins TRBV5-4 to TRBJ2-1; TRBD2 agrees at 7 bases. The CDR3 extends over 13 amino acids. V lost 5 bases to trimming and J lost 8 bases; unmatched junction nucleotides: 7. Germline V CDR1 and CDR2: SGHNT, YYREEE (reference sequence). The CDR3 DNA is TGTGCCAGCAGGACCTTCACTAGCGATGAGCAGTTCTTC. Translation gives CASRTFTSDEQFF.

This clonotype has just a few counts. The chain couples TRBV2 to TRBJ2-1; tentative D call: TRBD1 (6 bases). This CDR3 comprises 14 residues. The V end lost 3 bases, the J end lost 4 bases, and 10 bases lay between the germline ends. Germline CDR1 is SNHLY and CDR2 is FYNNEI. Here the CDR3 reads CASSESGAYNEQFF. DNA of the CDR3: TGTGCCAGCAGTGAGTCAGGGGCTTACAATGAGCAGTTCTTC.

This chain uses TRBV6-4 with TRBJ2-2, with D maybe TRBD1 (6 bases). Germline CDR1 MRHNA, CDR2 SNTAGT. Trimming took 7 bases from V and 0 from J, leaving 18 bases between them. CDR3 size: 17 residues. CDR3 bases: TGTGCCAGCACCTACCCCCGGGACAATTCGAACACCGGGGAGCTGTTTTTT. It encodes CASTYPRDNSNTGELFF.

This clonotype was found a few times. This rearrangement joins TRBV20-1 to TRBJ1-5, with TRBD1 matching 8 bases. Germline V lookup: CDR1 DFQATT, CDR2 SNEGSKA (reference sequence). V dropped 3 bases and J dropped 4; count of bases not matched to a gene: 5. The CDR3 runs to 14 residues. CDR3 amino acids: CSASGTGGNQPQHF. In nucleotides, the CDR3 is TGCAGTGCTAGTGGGACAGGTGGGAATCAGCCCCAGCATTTT.

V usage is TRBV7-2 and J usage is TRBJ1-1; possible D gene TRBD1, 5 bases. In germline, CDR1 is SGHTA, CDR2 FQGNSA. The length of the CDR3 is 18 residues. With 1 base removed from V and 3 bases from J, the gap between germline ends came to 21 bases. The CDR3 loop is CASSLGRVGTGWDTEAFF. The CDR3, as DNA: TGTGCCAGCAGCTTAGGACGGGTGGGAACAGGTTGGGACACTGAAGCTTTCTTT. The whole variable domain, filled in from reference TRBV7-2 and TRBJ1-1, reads GAGVSQSPSNKVTEKGKDVELRCDPISGHTALYWYRQSLGQGLEFLIYFQGNSAPDKSGLPSDRFSAERTGGSVSTLTIQRTQQEDSAVYLCASSLGRVGTGWDTEAFFGQGTRLTVV.

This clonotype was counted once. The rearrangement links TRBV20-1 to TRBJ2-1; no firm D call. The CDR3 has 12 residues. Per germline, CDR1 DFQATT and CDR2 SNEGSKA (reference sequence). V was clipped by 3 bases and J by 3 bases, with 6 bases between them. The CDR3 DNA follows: TGCAGTGCTAGTTGGGGCTACAATGAGCAGTTCTTC. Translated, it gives CSASWGYNEQFF.

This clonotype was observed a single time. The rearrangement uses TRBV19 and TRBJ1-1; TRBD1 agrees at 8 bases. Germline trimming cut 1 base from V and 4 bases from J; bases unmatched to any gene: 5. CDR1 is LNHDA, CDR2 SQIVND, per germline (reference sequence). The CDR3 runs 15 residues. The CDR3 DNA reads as TGTGCCAGTAGTATAGTTGGACAGGGCCCCACTGAAGCTTTCTTT. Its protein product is CASSIVGQGPTEAFF.